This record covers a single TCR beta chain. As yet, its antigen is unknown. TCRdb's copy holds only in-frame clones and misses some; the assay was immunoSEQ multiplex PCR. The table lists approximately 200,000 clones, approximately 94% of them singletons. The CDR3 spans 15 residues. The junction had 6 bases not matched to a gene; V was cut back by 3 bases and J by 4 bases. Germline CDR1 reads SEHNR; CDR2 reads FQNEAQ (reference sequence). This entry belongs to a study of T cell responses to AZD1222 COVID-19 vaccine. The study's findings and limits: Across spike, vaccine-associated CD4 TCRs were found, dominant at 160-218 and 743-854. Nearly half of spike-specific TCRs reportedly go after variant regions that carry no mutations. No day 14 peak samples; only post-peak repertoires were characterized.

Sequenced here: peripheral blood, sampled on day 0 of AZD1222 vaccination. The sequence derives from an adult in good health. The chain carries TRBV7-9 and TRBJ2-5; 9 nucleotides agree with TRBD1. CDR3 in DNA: TGTGCCAGCAGCTTTTCACAGGGGGCGCGAGAGACCCAGTACTTC. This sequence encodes CASSFSQGARETQYF.